This T cell receptor (beta chain) is drawn from a study of blood T cell repertoires in COVID-19. The wider study: Whether acute or convalescent, the COVID-19 samples came from the United States, Italy and Spain. The cDNA or gDNA used as material had been derived from T cells, B-cell-depleted T cells, or PBMCs.

Original analysis: By means of reference gene primer amplification, nucleated cell counts were estimated. Data came from immunoSEQ multiplex PCR; TCRdb stores just in-frame clones and leaves some out. That table supplies the V and J calls and clone size; D and trimming were determined from the DNA. In the table there are under 250,000 clones, 80% of which are singletons. The J segment lost 4 bases and the V segment lost 2 bases, leaving 12 bases of the junction unmatched. This CDR3 contains 18 residues. Germline V gene data show CDR1 as KGHDR and CDR2 as SFDVKD. The V call is TRBV24-1, the J call TRBJ1-5; 8 positions match TRBD1. This sequence originates from a woman aged 70-85 years with acute or convalescent COVID-19. The sequenced sample was peripheral blood. The CDR3 protein is CATSDSLAGGRGNQPQHF. DNA for the CDR3: TGTGCCACCAGTGATTCTTTGGCAGGGGGCCGGGGTAATCAGCCCCAGCATTTT.